The 2 T cell receptor beta chains listed next were all sequenced from one sample in a study of neurological immune-mediated disorders. TCRdb processed the 5' RACE reads anew with MiXCR; each CDR3 protein has one entry. The top ten clones hold 1.9% of a sample with tens of thousands of distinct CDR3 sequences, 7% to 10% of them seen once. Described time point: longitudinal time-point 3. Sequencing was performed on PBMCs. These receptors all stem from a woman between 40 and 50 years old in good health.

This clonotype was observed many times. This chain links TRBV12-5 with TRBJ2-1; TRBD2 agrees at 8 bases. The germline gives CDR1 LGHNT, CDR2 FRNRAP. Trimming removed 1 base from V and 14 bases from J; junction bases left unmatched: 7. The CDR3 is made up of 13 amino acids. The CDR3, as DNA: TGTGCTAGTGGTTTGGGACCTCTGCGGGAGGAGTTCTTC. Encoded protein: CASGLGPLREEFF.

This clonotype was detected many times. The V call is TRBV7-6, the J call TRBJ1-4; a weak D match, TRBD1 (5 bases). V was shortened by 5 bases and J by 5 bases, with 12 bases between the two germline ends. The V gene's germline CDR1 is SGHVS and CDR2 FNYEAQ. The CDR3 extends over 14 amino acids. CDR3: CASSPETENEKLFF. CDR3 nucleotides: TGTGCCAGCAGCCCCGAGACAGAGAATGAAAAACTGTTTTTT.